This T cell receptor beta chain was documented in a study of Ad26.COV2.S vaccination and SARS-CoV-2 variants. About the research overall: Each vaccinee took Ad26.COV2.S intramuscularly, once or twice 56 days apart.

Produced via immunoSEQ multiplex PCR; TCRdb's table is partial and in-frame only. This repertoire shows 350,000 to 450,000 clones, 83% found once; its top ten account for 7% to 9.5%. With 8 bases clipped from V and 1 base from J, the junction kept 8 bases outside the gene matches. This CDR3 contains 14 residues. The germline CDR1 and CDR2 sequences are SEHNR and FQNEAQ (reference sequence). As for treatment: around 19 received Ad26.COV2.S at low or high dose, single or two shots; about 5 received placebo; per-sample allocation not given. Specimen acquisition occurred on day 63 following the initial vaccine or placebo injection.

The origin of this receptor is a person aged 18-65 years who received the Ad26.COV2.S COVID-19 vaccine or a placebo. The J gene is TRBJ2-7, the V gene TRBV7-9, with 7 bases lining up with TRBD2. Here the sequenced sample was peripheral blood, taken in a trial of Ad26.COV2.S vaccine versus placebo. This CDR3 reads CASDSHGGSYEQYF. The CDR3 nucleotides are TGTGCCAGCGACTCCCACGGGGGGTCCTACGAGCAGTACTTC.